This T cell receptor (beta chain) was profiled in a study of identical twins. Findings and limits, study-wide: Memory repertoires showed no such pattern, whereas abundant cord blood beta clonotypes carried fewer insertions. Conclusions came from cross-sectional statistical analysis, not from following the same donors. It was out-of-frame TCR alpha sharing in monozygotic twins that models underestimated. Zero-insertion analyses could be partly confounded by invariant MAIT and iNKT cells.

In its sample, this clonotype was seen once. As yet, its antigen is unknown. TCRdb itself ran the 5' RACE reads through MiXCR, one entry per CDR3 protein. The data contain 510,000 or so distinct CDR3 sequences, roughly 15% of them singletons. This CDR3 is built from 14 residues. CDR1 is SNHLY, CDR2 FYNNEI, per germline. V was pared by 6 bases and J by 10 bases, with 5 bases of the junction left unmatched. This sample was also put to use in a study of yellow fever vaccine responses in identical twins.

This chain links TRBV2 with TRBJ2-1, with TRBD2 matching over 14 bases. The receptor was derived from a woman aged 18 to 35 in good health. What was sequenced was CD4+ T cells sorted from blood. CDR3 DNA: TGTGCCAGCAGGGGACTAGCGGGAGTTTTGGAGCAGTTCTTC. As protein: CASRGLAGVLEQFF.